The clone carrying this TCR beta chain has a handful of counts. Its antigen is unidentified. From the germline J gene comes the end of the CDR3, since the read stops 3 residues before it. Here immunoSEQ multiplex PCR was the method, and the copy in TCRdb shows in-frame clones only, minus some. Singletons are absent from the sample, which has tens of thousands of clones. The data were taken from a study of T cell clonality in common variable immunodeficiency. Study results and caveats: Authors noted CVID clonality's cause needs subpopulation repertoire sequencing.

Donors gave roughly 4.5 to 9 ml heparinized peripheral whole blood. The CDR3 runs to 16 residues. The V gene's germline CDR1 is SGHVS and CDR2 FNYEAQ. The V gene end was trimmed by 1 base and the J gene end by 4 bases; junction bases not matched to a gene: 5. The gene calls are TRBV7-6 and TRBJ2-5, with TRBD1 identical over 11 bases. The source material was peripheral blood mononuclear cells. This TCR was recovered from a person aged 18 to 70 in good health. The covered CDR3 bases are TGTGCCAGCAGCTTAGGTGGACAGGGGGCAGGAGAGACC. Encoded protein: CASSLGGQGAGET. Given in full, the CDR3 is CASSLGGQGAGETQYF.